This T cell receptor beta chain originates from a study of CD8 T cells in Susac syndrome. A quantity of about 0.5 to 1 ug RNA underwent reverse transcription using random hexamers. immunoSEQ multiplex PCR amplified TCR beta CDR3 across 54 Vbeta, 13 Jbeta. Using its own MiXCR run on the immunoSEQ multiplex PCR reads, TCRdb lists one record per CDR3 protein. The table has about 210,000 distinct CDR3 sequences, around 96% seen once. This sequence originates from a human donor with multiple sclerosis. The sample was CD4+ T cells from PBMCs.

CDR3 amino acids: CSAQGSIYEQYF. The CDR3 region has the DNA TGCAGCGCCCAAGGCTCCATCTACGAGCAGTACTTC. The rearrangement joins TRBV29-1 to TRBJ2-7, with D uncertain. Germline V gives CDR1 SQVTM, CDR2 ANQGSEA. The CDR3 length is 12 residues. Deletions cut 7 bases from V and 3 bases from J, with 13 bases between.